The present T cell receptor (beta chain) was sequenced within a study of T cells after yellow fever vaccination. General observations from the study: CD4 and CD8 compartments shared a small share of clonotypes, likely from convergent recombination. Post-booster reappearance was seen for most primary-vaccination clones (about 96% CD4, about 88% CD8).

The CDR3 covers 18 residues. Deletions cut 0 bases from V and 0 bases from J, with 15 bases between. In germline, CDR1 is LNHNV, CDR2 YYDKDF (reference sequence). TCRdb itself ran the 5' RACE reads through MiXCR, one entry per CDR3 protein. This sample has roughly 400,000 distinct CDR3 sequences, with 18% found just once. This clonotype was counted between two and nine times. Its cognate antigen is unknown. The sequenced sample was PBMCs, obtained before the yellow fever booster vaccination. This TCR was sampled from a man between 18 and 35 years old who received the YFV17D yellow fever vaccine. This rearrangement joins TRBV15 to TRBJ1-5; D uncertain. The CDR3 spells CATSRDRVRRNSNQPQHF. DNA for the CDR3: TGTGCCACCAGCAGAGATAGGGTCCGGAGAAATAGCAATCAGCCCCAGCATTTT.